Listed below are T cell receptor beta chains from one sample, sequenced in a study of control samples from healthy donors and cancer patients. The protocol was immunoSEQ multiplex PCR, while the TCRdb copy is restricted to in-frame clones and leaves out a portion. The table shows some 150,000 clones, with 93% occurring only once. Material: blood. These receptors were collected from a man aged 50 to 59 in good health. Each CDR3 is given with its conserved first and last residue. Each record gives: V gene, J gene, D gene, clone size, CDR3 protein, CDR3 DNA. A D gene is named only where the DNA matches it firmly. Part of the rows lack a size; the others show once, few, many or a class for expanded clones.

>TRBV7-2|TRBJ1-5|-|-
CASSSPRDPNQPQHF
TGTGCCAGCAGTTCTCCCCGGGACCCCAATCAGCCCCAGCATTTT
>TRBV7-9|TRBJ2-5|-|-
CASEYWGSETQYF
TGTGCCAGTGAGTACTGGGGATCAGAGACCCAGTACTTC
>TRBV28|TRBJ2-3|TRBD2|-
CASSFHMGLAGGLGADTQYF
TGTGCCAGCAGTTTCCACATGGGACTAGCGGGAGGATTGGGCGCAGATACGCAGTATTTT
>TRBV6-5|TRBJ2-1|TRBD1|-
CASSYQGALSNEQFF
TGTGCCAGCAGTTACCAGGGGGCTTTGAGTAATGAGCAGTTCTTC
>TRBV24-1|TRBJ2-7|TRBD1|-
CATSDPGQGTYEQYF
TGTGCCACCAGTGACCCGGGACAGGGGACCTACGAGCAGTACTTC
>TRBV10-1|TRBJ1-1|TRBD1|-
CASSGSTGPNTEAFF
TGCGCCAGCAGTGGATCGACAGGGCCGAACACTGAAGCTTTCTTT
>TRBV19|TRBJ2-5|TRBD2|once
CASSTPSGSTETQYF
TGTGCCAGTAGTACCCCTAGCGGGAGTACGGAGACCCAGTACTTC
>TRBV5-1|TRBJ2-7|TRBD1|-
CASSPYTGQTYEQYF
TGCGCCAGCAGCCCCTATACGGGACAGACTTACGAGCAGTACTTC
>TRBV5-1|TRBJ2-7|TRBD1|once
CASSSRGSNEQYF
TGCGCCAGCAGCTCCAGGGGGAGCAACGAGCAGTACTTC
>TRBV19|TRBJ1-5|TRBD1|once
CASSELGQGLKNQPQHF
TGTGCCAGTAGTGAATTGGGACAGGGGCTAAAGAATCAGCCCCAGCATTTT
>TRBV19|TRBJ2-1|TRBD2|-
CASFSGSAAFEQFF
TGTGCCAGTTTTAGCGGGAGCGCTGCTTTTGAGCAGTTCTTC